A selection of T cell receptor beta chains follows, all from one sample in a study of blood T cell repertoires in COVID-19. Sequencing was performed with immunoSEQ multiplex PCR; in TCRdb, only in-frame clones are kept and a portion is missing. The sample includes 450,000 to 500,000 clones, roughly nine tenths of them seen just once. The sequenced material came from PBMCs or T cells enriched from blood (not recorded which). The receptors were sampled from a woman aged 55-75 years who had recovered from COVID-19. Both conserved end residues are part of each CDR3.

TRBJ2-2 | TRBV19 | CASRVPGLGTGELFF
TRBJ1-2 | TRBV27 | CASSTLGTGNYGYTF
TRBJ2-3 | TRBV5-1 | CASSLQGFGTDTQYF
TRBJ2-3 | TRBV18 | CASSPRGEGDTQYF
TRBJ2-7 | TRBV12-5 | CASGFPEADTYEQYF
TRBJ1-2 | TRBV28 | CASSLSSQGGGYTF
TRBJ1-1 | TRBV24-1 | CATSDAGQLSQNTEAFF
TRBJ2-4 | TRBV6-6 | CATSGGAGGPRDIQYF
TRBJ1-2 | TRBV11-2 | CASSPPGRGDYGYTF
TRBJ2-1 | TRBV7-9 | CASSYSDEQFF
TRBJ1-1 | TRBV18 | CASSPKVGGAPTEAFF
TRBJ2-1 | TRBV7-2 | CASSLRQGANSYNEQFF
TRBJ2-1 | TRBV5-1 | CASRVSTSYNEQFF
TRBJ1-3 | TRBV3-1/TRBV3-2 | CASSQKRAIGNTIYF
TRBJ1-3 | TRBV6-5 | CASGQTGGGNTIYF
TRBJ1-6 | TRBV6-1 | CASSERINSPLHF
TRBJ2-1 | TRBV3-1/TRBV3-2 | CASSRDRVRRLSYNEQFF
TRBJ1-3 | TRBV9 | CASSVKPGTGRGNTIYF
TRBJ2-7 | TRBV7-2 | CASSQQGTYEQYF
TRBJ1-4 | TRBV21-1 | CASRDTGDATNEKLFF
TRBJ2-7 | TRBV7-9 | CASSPRRTSGGSAGNEQYF
TRBJ1-6 | TRBV12-2 | CASRLRQGHSPLHF
TRBJ1-1 | TRBV4-1 | CASSHGAGPGVTEAFF